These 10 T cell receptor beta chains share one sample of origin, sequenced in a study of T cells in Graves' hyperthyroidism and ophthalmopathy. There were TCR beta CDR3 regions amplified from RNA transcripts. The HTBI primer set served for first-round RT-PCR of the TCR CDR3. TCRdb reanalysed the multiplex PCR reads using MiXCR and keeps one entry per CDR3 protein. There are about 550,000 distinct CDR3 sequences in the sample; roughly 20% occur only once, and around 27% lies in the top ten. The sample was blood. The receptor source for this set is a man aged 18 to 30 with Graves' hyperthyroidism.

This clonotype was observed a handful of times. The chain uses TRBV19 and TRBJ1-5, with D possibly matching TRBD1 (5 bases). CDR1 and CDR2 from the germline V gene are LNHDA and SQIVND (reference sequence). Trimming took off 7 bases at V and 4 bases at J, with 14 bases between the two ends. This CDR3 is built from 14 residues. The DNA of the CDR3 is TGTGCCAGTAATCCGGGGACGGGGAATCAGCCCCAGCATTTT. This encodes CASNPGTGNQPQHF.

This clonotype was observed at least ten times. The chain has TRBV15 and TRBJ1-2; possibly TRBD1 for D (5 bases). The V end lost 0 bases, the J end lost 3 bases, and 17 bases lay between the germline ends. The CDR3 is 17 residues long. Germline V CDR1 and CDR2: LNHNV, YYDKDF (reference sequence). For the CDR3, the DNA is TGTGCCACCAGCAGAGATCGAATAGGGGACCTCTACTATGGCTACACCTTC. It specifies CATSRDRIGDLYYGYTF. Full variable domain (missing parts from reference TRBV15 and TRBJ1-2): DAMVIQNPRYQVTQFGKPVTLSCSQTLNHNVMYWYQQKSSQAPKLLFHYYDKDFNNEADTPDNFQSRRPNTSFCFLDIRSPGLGDTAMYLCATSRDRIGDLYYGYTFGSGTRLTVV.

The CDR3 DNA sequence: TGTGCCACCAGTGAGAGGGGAAGCAATCAGCCCCAGCATTTT. This gives the protein CATSERGSNQPQHF. The chain couples TRBV24-1 to TRBJ1-5; D is possibly TRBD1 (5 bases). V was shortened by 4 bases and J by 1 base, with 7 bases between the two germline ends. There are 14 residues in the CDR3. Germline V lookup: CDR1 KGHDR, CDR2 SFDVKD.

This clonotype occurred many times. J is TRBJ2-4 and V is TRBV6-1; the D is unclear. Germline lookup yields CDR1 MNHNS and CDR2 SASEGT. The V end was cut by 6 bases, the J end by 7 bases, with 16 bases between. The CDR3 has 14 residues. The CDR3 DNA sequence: TGTGCCAGCAGAAAGGACGCCTCGGCGAACATTCAGTACTTC. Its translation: CASRKDASANIQYF.

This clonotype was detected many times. The CDR3 protein is CASSLGVNYGYTF. The CDR3 DNA follows: TGTGCCAGCAGTTTAGGGGTCAACTATGGCTACACCTTC. The chain carries TRBV12-3 or TRBV12-4 and TRBJ1-2; D remains ambiguous. The ends were cut back, 1 base at V and 2 bases at J, with 5 bases in the middle. The CDR3 runs 13 residues.

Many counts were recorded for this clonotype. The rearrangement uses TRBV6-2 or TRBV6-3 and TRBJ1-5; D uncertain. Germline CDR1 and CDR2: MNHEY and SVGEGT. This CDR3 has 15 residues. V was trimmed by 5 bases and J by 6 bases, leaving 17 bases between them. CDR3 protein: CASSTFRILGQPQHF. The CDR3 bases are TGTGCCAGCAGTACGTTCCGGATTTTGGGTCAGCCCCAGCATTTT.

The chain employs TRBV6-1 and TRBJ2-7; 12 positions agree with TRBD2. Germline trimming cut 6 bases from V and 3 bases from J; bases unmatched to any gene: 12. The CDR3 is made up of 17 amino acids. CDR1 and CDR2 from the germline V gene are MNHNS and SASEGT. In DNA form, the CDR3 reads TGTGCCAGCAGACGACTAGCGGGGGCCGACAGAAACTACGAGCAGTACTTC. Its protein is CASRRLAGADRNYEQYF.

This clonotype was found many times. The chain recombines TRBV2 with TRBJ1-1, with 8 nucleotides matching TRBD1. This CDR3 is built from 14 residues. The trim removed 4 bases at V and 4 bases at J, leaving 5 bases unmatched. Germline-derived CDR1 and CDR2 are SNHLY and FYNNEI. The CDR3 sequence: CASSVDRGGTEAFF. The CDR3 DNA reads TGTGCCAGCAGTGTAGACAGGGGTGGCACTGAAGCTTTCTTT.

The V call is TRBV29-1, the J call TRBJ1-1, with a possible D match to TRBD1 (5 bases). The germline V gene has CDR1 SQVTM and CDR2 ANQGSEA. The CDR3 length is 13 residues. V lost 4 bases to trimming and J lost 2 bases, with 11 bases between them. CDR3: CSVGGTSNTEAFF. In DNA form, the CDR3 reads TGCAGCGTTGGGGGCACTTCAAACACTGAAGCTTTCTTT.

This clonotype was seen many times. CDR3 sequence reads: CASSGRTGAGANVLTF. CDR3 nucleotides: TGTGCCAGCAGCGGCCGGACAGGGGCCGGGGCCAACGTCCTGACTTTC. This rearrangement joins TRBV11-2 to TRBJ2-6; 9 positions agree with TRBD1. Germline assignment: CDR1 SGHAT and CDR2 FQNNGV. This CDR3 contains 16 residues. Germline trimming cut 5 bases from V and 4 bases from J; bases unmatched to any gene: 6.